This TCR beta chain was recorded in a study of shared clonotypes between healthy human individuals. Findings of the study overall: Blood alone was sampled, and tissue repertoires likely differ.

The method was immunoSEQ multiplex PCR; TCRdb's version includes in-frame clones alone and lacks a portion of them. The table lists about 1 million clones, around four fifths of them singletons. Every donor, a Caucasian adult, lived in Nashville, Tennessee. Notes on this clone: Its antigen remains unidentified.

Looked up from germline, CDR1 is LGHNA and CDR2 is YSLEER. Trimming removed 0 bases at V and 5 bases at J, with 10 bases between. This CDR3 has 14 amino acids. The receptor was isolated from a man between 18 and 35 years old in good health. This chain uses TRBV4-3 with TRBJ1-1; D is undetermined. The sequencing input was memory CD4+ T cells sorted from blood. Regarding subset: CD45RA-negative fraction. CDR3 protein: CASSQEHSGTEAFF. The CDR3 region has the DNA TGCGCCAGCAGCCAAGAGCACAGCGGAACTGAAGCTTTCTTT.